Below are 10 T cell receptor beta chains sequenced from a single sample in a study of blood T cell repertoires in COVID-19. Generated by immunoSEQ multiplex PCR, the TCRdb table keeps only in-frame clones and is missing some. Altogether about 140,000 clones are present, about 86% being singletons, with the ten largest covering 3% to 5%. Sequencing was done on a sample of peripheral blood. These receptors originate from an older woman with acute or convalescent COVID-19.

The J gene is TRBJ2-3, the V gene TRBV2, with TRBD2 as a possible D gene (5 bases). The germline CDR1 and CDR2 sequences are SNHLY and FYNNEI. V was trimmed by 4 bases and J by 2 bases, leaving 10 bases between them. The CDR3 runs to 14 residues. This CDR3 is CASSGTYFTDTQYF. The CDR3 coding sequence is TGTGCCAGCAGTGGGACTTATTTCACAGATACGCAGTATTTT.

This clone has just a few counts. This rearrangement joins TRBV12-3 or TRBV12-4 to TRBJ2-7; possibly TRBD2 for D (5 bases). The germline V and J ends were trimmed by 6 bases and 5 bases, with 14 bases remaining between them. The CDR3 is 13 amino acids. The DNA of the CDR3 is TGTGCCAGCAGCCCCACTAGTTTGCACGAGCAGTACTTC. It specifies CASSPTSLHEQYF.

The gene calls are TRBV11-2 and TRBJ2-3; TRBD2 agrees at 7 bases. The CDR3 totals 15 residues. Germline assignment: CDR1 SGHAT and CDR2 FQNNGV. With 4 bases clipped from V and 6 bases from J, the junction kept 10 bases outside the gene matches. This CDR3 is CASSSLSSLADTQYF. CDR3 bases: TGTGCCAGCAGCTCTTTAAGTTCACTAGCGGATACGCAGTATTTT.

V and J are TRBV7-6 and TRBJ2-1, with a weak D call TRBD2 (5 bases). The CDR3 has 16 amino acids. CDR1 SGHVS and CDR2 FNYEAQ come from the germline V gene. V was clipped by 0 bases and J by 2 bases, with 11 bases between them. The CDR3, as DNA: TGTGCCAGCAGCTTAGCGTTAGCGAATACCTACAATGAGCAGTTCTTC. Amino acids: CASSLALANTYNEQFF.

This chain links TRBV28 with TRBJ1-2; D gene ambiguous. Trimming removed 2 bases from V and 4 bases from J, with 5 bases in between. The CDR3 is 12 residues long. CDR1 and CDR2 from the germline V gene are MDHEN and SYDVKM. DNA for the CDR3: TGTGCCAGCAGTTTAGTCGGCTATGGCTACACCTTC. Translating it yields CASSLVGYGYTF.

The chain recombines TRBV7-2 with TRBJ1-5; TRBD1 agrees at 9 bases. The germline gives CDR1 SGHTA, CDR2 FQGNSA. CDR3 length: 14 amino acids. After removal of 5 bases from V and 4 bases from J, the junction contained 3 bases not matched to a gene. The CDR3: CASSEQGANQPQHF. CDR3 sequence (DNA): TGTGCCAGCAGCGAACAGGGGGCGAATCAGCCCCAGCATTTT.

There are a few counts of this clone. The chain is built from TRBV11-2 and TRBJ1-5, with D unclear. Trimming stripped 0 bases from V and 5 bases from J, with 5 bases between. This CDR3 spans 13 amino acids. In germline, CDR1 is SGHAT, CDR2 FQNNGV. CDR3 coding DNA: TGTGCCAGCAGCTTAGAGCGCGATCAGCCCCAGCATTTT. This codes for CASSLERDQPQHF.

Only one count was recorded for this clone. CDR3 residues: CASSPPAGTSSYNEQFF. The CDR3 DNA reads as TGTGCCAGCTCACCACCGGCCGGGACTAGCTCCTACAATGAGCAGTTCTTC. This chain links TRBV18 with TRBJ2-1, with 8 positions matching TRBD2. The CDR3 is made up of 17 amino acids. Germline V lookup: CDR1 KGHSH, CDR2 LQKENI. J was trimmed by 0 bases and V by 0 bases; bases with no gene match: 4.

The gene calls are TRBV18 and TRBJ2-1; D ambiguous. The CDR3 totals 13 residues. Germline values: CDR1 KGHSH, CDR2 LQKENI. Between the trimmed V and J ends, which lost 0 bases and 8 bases, there was a span of 8 bases. CDR3 protein: CASSPPSIDEQFF. DNA of the CDR3: TGTGCCAGCTCACCACCTAGCATCGATGAGCAGTTCTTC. The full variable domain, in which reference TRBV18 and TRBJ2-1 provide the parts outside the CDR3, is NAGVMQNPRHLVRRRGQEARLRCSPMKGHSHVYWYRQLPEEGLKFMVYLQKENIIDESGMPKERFSAEFPKEGPSILRIQQVVRGDSAAYFCASSPPSIDEQFFGPGTRLTVL.

In its sample, this clone was seen a few times. The chain employs TRBV5-4 and TRBJ2-7; 9 bases align to TRBD1. Germline V gene sequence: CDR1 SGHNT, CDR2 YYREEE (reference sequence). After removal of 2 bases from V and 4 bases from J, the junction contained 4 bases not matched to a gene. CDR3 length equals 14 residues. CDR3 sequence (DNA): TGTGCCAGCAGCTTAGGACAGGGGTCGTACGAGCAGTACTTC. As protein: CASSLGQGSYEQYF.